Listed here are 16 T cell receptor beta chains from one sample, sequenced in a study of cytomegalovirus exposure and HLA in healthy donors listed by TCRdb under 2017. Preparation of the library involved the immunoSEQ multiplex PCR assay. A mixture of 60 forward primers for TCR Vbeta segments and 13 reverse primers for TCR Jbeta segments was used in the multiplex PCR. Sourced from immuneACCESS, this table was stored by TCRdb with only in-frame sequences that have V and J called. A share of the clones is absent; for the studies checked, an unresolved V gene accounts for under half, and the remainder has no known explanation. Here the sample has under 200,000 clones; about 85% occur a single time. Of the sample, less than 4.5% is held by the ten largest clones. What was sequenced was PBMCs. Every receptor here comes from a man between 45 and 60 years old in good health and CMV-seronegative.

The chain recombines TRBV2 with TRBJ1-2; 10 bases map to TRBD1. The CDR3 length is 15 residues. Losses at the gene ends were 4 bases for V and 3 bases for J; bases not matched to a gene: 5. The germline CDR1 and CDR2 sequences are SNHLY and FYNNEI. CDR3 amino acids: CASSVGQGIYYGYTF. For the CDR3, the DNA is TGTGCCAGCAGTGTGGGACAGGGGATATACTATGGCTACACCTTC.

This clone was observed a handful of times. The chain joins TRBV6-1 to TRBJ2-5; D remains unclear. V shed 4 bases and J shed 5 bases, with 2 bases lying between them. The CDR3 runs 10 residues. Germline V gives CDR1 MNHNS, CDR2 SASEGT. The CDR3 spells CASSAETQYF. For the CDR3, the DNA is TGTGCCAGCAGTGCTGAGACCCAGTACTTC.

This clone has just one count. Here the CDR3 DNA reads TGCGCCAGCAGTCGAAGCGGGAGGGGCCCGAACACTGAAGCTTTCTTT. Residues: CASSRSGRGPNTEAFF. This chain uses TRBV4-3 with TRBJ1-1; tentative D call: TRBD1 (5 bases). With 6 bases removed from V and 1 base from J, the gap between germline ends came to 18 bases. The CDR3 runs 16 residues. CDR1 and CDR2 (germline): LGHNA, YSLEER.

The chain uses TRBV18 and TRBJ1-2; the match to TRBD1 covers 7 bases. The CDR3 has 12 amino acids. J lost 6 bases, V lost 3 bases, and 1 base had no gene match. Germline V gene data show CDR1 as KGHSH and CDR2 as LQKENI. CDR3 sequence (DNA): TGTGCCAGCTCACCTACAGGGGATGGCTACACCTTC. It is translated as CASSPTGDGYTF. The full variable domain, its missing parts supplied by reference TRBV18 and TRBJ1-2, is NAGVMQNPRHLVRRRGQEARLRCSPMKGHSHVYWYRQLPEEGLKFMVYLQKENIIDESGMPKERFSAEFPKEGPSILRIQQVVRGDSAAYFCASSPTGDGYTFGSGTRLTVV.

Regarding this clone: Other DNA sequences of this sample code for an identical CDR3. The chain employs TRBV9 and TRBJ1-1; D is perhaps TRBD1 (6 bases). Deletions cut 4 bases from V and 0 bases from J, with 13 bases between. CDR1 and CDR2 (germline): SGDLS, YYNGEE. The CDR3 sequence is 15 residues long. This chain's CDR3 is CASSPRTAVNTEAFF. As DNA, the CDR3 is TGTGCCAGCAGCCCACGGACAGCTGTGAACACTGAAGCTTTCTTT.

The chain joins TRBV5-4 to TRBJ1-2, with 8 bases that match TRBD1. The CDR3 totals 14 residues. CDR1 is SGHNT, CDR2 YYREEE, per germline (reference sequence). The J segment lost 4 bases and the V segment lost 2 bases, leaving 4 bases of the junction unmatched. CDR3 protein: CASSFDRGSYGYTF. CDR3 bases: TGTGCCAGCAGCTTCGACAGGGGATCCTATGGCTACACCTTC.

This chain connects TRBV27 to TRBJ1-1, with a possible D match to TRBD1 (5 bases). Germline V lookup: CDR1 MNHEY, CDR2 SMNVEV (reference sequence). V was clipped by 5 bases and J by 8 bases, with 9 bases between them. The CDR3 contains 11 residues. CDR3 coding DNA: TGTGCCAGCAGTCTCCAGGGAGAAGCTTTCTTT. Protein product: CASSLQGEAFF.

V usage is TRBV19 and J usage is TRBJ2-1, with D hard to call. Germline CDR1 is LNHDA and CDR2 is SQIVND (reference sequence). Deletions cut 6 bases from V and 0 bases from J, with 12 bases between. The CDR3 is 15 amino acids. CDR3 loop: CASSPDPSSYNEQFF. The CDR3 bases are TGTGCCAGTAGCCCAGACCCTAGCTCCTACAATGAGCAGTTCTTC.

The V call is TRBV27, the J call TRBJ2-7; TRBD2 might be the D (5 bases). V lost 5 bases, J lost 0 bases, and 14 bases lay in between. The CDR3 is 15 amino acids. Germline-derived CDR1 and CDR2 are MNHEY and SMNVEV (reference sequence). The CDR3 DNA reads as TGTGCCAGCAGTCCCATCAGAGGACTCTCCTACGAGCAGTACTTC. It encodes CASSPIRGLSYEQYF.

Comments on this clone: One end of the junction does not line up with germline, which may come from a read error. The rearrangement uses TRBV7-9 and TRBJ1-5, with 10 positions matching TRBD1. This CDR3 has 14 residues. The germline gives CDR1 SEHNR, CDR2 FQNEAQ (reference sequence). The CDR3 region has the DNA TGTGTCAGCAGCCGGGAGACAGGGGGCCAGCCCCAGCATTTT. Its protein is CVSSRETGGQPQHF.

This clone has only a few counts. This rearrangement joins TRBV5-8 to TRBJ1-1, with D unclear. The CDR3 covers 15 residues. Trimming took 4 bases from V and 4 from J, leaving 17 bases between them. The germline gives CDR1 SGHTS, CDR2 YDEGEE. Here the CDR3 DNA reads TGTGCCAGCAGCATCGGGGAGACAAGGACCACTGAAGCTTTCTTT. The encoded protein is CASSIGETRTTEAFF.

This clone was counted only a few times. The V and J genes are TRBV6-5 and TRBJ1-1; the D is unclear. The CDR3 totals 16 residues. Trimming stripped 1 base from V and 2 bases from J, with 14 bases between. Per the germline V gene, CDR1 is MNHEY and CDR2 is SVGAGI. The CDR3 DNA reads TGTGCCAGCAGTTACTTCTCCGGCGGGTTTAACACTGAAGCTTTCTTT. Translation: CASSYFSGGFNTEAFF.

In nucleotides, the CDR3 is TGTGCCAGCAGTTTGACTAGCGGGGGGTTCTCCTACAATGAGCAGTTCTTC. Its translation: CASSLTSGGFSYNEQFF. The V call is TRBV27, the J call TRBJ2-1, with 13 nucleotides matching TRBD2. V shed 3 bases and J 0 bases; nucleotides not matched to a gene: 2. The CDR3 has 17 residues. Germline values: CDR1 MNHEY, CDR2 SMNVEV (reference sequence).

The rearrangement joins TRBV10-3 to TRBJ2-7, with D perhaps matching TRBD1 (5 bases). Germline values: CDR1 ENHRY, CDR2 SYGVKD. This CDR3 has 13 amino acids. V was shortened by 7 bases and J by 5 bases, with 15 bases between the two germline ends. The CDR3 reads CAITGGRADEQYF. CDR3 DNA: TGTGCCATCACCGGCGGCAGGGCAGACGAGCAGTACTTC.

J is TRBJ1-1 and V is TRBV9, with 7 bases lining up with TRBD1. There are 15 residues in the CDR3. Looked up from germline, CDR1 is SGDLS and CDR2 is YYNGEE. V was pared by 0 bases and J by 1 base, with 3 bases of the junction left unmatched. CDR3 amino acids: CASSVVSGGNTEAFF. The CDR3 coding sequence is TGTGCCAGCAGCGTAGTGTCAGGGGGGAACACTGAAGCTTTCTTT.

The genes are TRBV30 and TRBJ2-7; a possible D gene is TRBD1 (7 bases). CDR1 and CDR2 (germline): GTSNPN, SVGIG (reference sequence). The CDR3 sequence is 15 residues long. V lost 3 bases to trimming and J lost 1 base, with 16 bases between them. This chain's CDR3 is CAWRRDREVSYEQYF. CDR3 bases: TGTGCCTGGAGAAGAGACAGGGAGGTTTCCTACGAGCAGTACTTC.